Listed here are 30 T cell receptor beta chains from one sample, sequenced in a study of blood T cell repertoires in COVID-19. The protocol was immunoSEQ multiplex PCR, while the TCRdb copy is restricted to in-frame clones and leaves out a portion. Of more than 90,000 clones detected, under 85% appear once; the ten largest clones hold around an eighth. The sample was peripheral blood. These receptors all come from a human donor in a cohort sampled during active COVID-19.

CDR3 sequence (DNA): TGTGCCAGCAGCACTCGGACAGGAGGGGAGACCCAGTACTTC. It translates to CASSTRTGGETQYF. The chain joins TRBV7-3 to TRBJ2-5; D might be TRBD1 (7 bases). Germline V gene lookup returns CDR1 SGHTA and CDR2 FQGTGA. Trimming stripped 5 bases from V and 5 bases from J, with 15 bases between. This CDR3 has 14 amino acids.

This clone has only one observation. The rearrangement joins TRBV6-2 or TRBV6-3 to TRBJ2-4, with D perhaps matching TRBD1 (6 bases). Germline values: CDR1 MNHEY, CDR2 SVGEGT. The CDR3 length is 15 residues. The germline V and J ends were trimmed by 5 bases and 8 bases, with 19 bases remaining between them. The chain's CDR3 is CASSRRLVRGDIQYF. The CDR3 DNA is TGTGCCAGCAGTCGCCGCCTGGTCAGGGGTGACATTCAGTACTTC.

In its sample, this clone was seen once. The chain uses TRBV5-6 and TRBJ2-3; 8 positions agree with TRBD2. The CDR3 is 15 amino acids. With V trimmed by 8 bases and J by 4 bases, 12 bases remained unmatched. The germline V gene encodes CDR1 SGHDT and CDR2 YYEEEE. The CDR3 region is CASLTRGGGPDTQYF. The CDR3 nucleotides are TGTGCCAGTTTAACCCGGGGGGGAGGTCCAGATACGCAGTATTTT.

This clone turned up a few times. One end of the junction is discordant with germline, which a read error may explain. This CDR3 is CASTYRQGHQPQHF. The CDR3 DNA sequence: TGTGCCAGCACTTACCGACAGGGTCACCAGCCCCAGCATTTT. The chain joins TRBV6-2 or TRBV6-3 to TRBJ1-5; 7 nucleotides agree with TRBD1. This CDR3 is built from 14 residues. CDR1 MNHEY and CDR2 SVGEGT come from the germline V gene.

The chain is built from TRBV9 and TRBJ2-1; 10 nucleotides match TRBD1. Germline CDR1 reads SGDLS; CDR2 reads YYNGEE. The CDR3 totals 16 residues. The ends lost 4 bases at V and 5 bases at J; junction bases unmatched: 9. This CDR3 reads CASSPRVGQGNNEQFF. For the CDR3, the DNA is TGTGCCAGCAGCCCCCGGGTGGGACAGGGGAACAATGAGCAGTTCTTC.

The chain employs TRBV15 and TRBJ2-7, with TRBD1 as a possible D gene (6 bases). The CDR3 runs to 14 residues. Germline V gene lookup returns CDR1 LNHNV and CDR2 YYDKDF (reference sequence). The V end lost 1 base, the J end lost 6 bases, and 13 bases lay between the germline ends. The CDR3 coding sequence is TGTGCCACCAGCAGAGCCGGGACAAGGACCGAGCAGTACTTC. Its protein is CATSRAGTRTEQYF.

The gene calls are TRBV30 and TRBJ2-3; 7 nucleotides align to TRBD1. CDR1 and CDR2 (germline): GTSNPN, SVGIG (reference sequence). Trimming took 2 bases from V and 1 from J; bases not matched to a gene: 27. This CDR3 comprises 22 residues. DNA of the CDR3: TGTGCCTGGAGTCCTGGGCAGGGGGTCTATTCAGGGACCGATTCGGGCACAGATACGCAGTATTTT. This translates into CAWSPGQGVYSGTDSGTDTQYF.

The chain recombines TRBV7-2 with TRBJ2-7; 7 nucleotides match TRBD1. This CDR3 is built from 14 residues. Germline V gene lookup returns CDR1 SGHTA and CDR2 FQGNSA. After removal of 4 bases from V and 5 bases from J, the junction contained 8 bases not matched to a gene. For the CDR3, the DNA is TGTGCCAGCAGCTCCAGACAGGGTGCTGACGAGCAGTACTTC. This gives the protein CASSSRQGADEQYF.

This clone has just a few counts. The V gene is TRBV19, the J gene TRBJ2-5; 9 bases line up with TRBD1. The CDR3 covers 16 residues. V dropped 6 bases and J dropped 5; count of bases not matched to a gene: 13. From germline, CDR1 is LNHDA and CDR2 SQIVND (reference sequence). Here the CDR3 reads CASSTTGTGNRETQYF. CDR3 nucleotides: TGTGCCAGTAGCACAACCGGGACAGGGAACAGGGAGACCCAGTACTTC.

The genes are TRBV7-6 and TRBJ2-1; 8 nucleotides align to TRBD2. The CDR3 is made up of 15 amino acids. The trim removed 5 bases at V and 7 bases at J, leaving 10 bases unmatched. Germline V gene data show CDR1 as SGHVS and CDR2 as FNYEAQ. CDR3 loop: CASSPSGGFSNEQFF. DNA of the CDR3: TGTGCCAGCAGCCCAAGCGGGGGATTTAGTAATGAGCAGTTCTTC. The variable domain in full, completed from reference TRBV7-6 and TRBJ2-1, reads GAGVSQSPRYKVTKRGQDVALRCDPISGHVSLYWYRQALGQGPEFLTYFNYEAQQDKSGLPNDRFSAERPEGSISTLTIQRTEQRDSAMYRCASSPSGGFSNEQFFGPGTRLTVL.

The chain links TRBV12-3 or TRBV12-4 to TRBJ2-1; D remains ambiguous. Trimming took off 0 bases at V and 10 bases at J, with 4 bases between the two ends. This CDR3 is built from 11 residues. The chain's CDR3 is CASSLAREQFF. The CDR3 bases are TGTGCCAGCAGTTTAGCTAGAGAGCAGTTCTTC.

The rearrangement joins TRBV7-2 to TRBJ2-5, with 11 bases fitting TRBD2. CDR1 SGHTA and CDR2 FQGNSA come from the germline V gene. Unmatched junction bases numbered 5, after V lost 3 bases and J lost 5 bases. This CDR3 is 15 amino acids long. DNA for the CDR3: TGTGCCAGCAGCTTTAGCGGGGGGGCTGGGGAGACCCAGTACTTC. Residues: CASSFSGGAGETQYF.

V and J are TRBV11-3 and TRBJ2-3; 8 nucleotides agree with TRBD2. Per germline, CDR1 SGHNT and CDR2 YENEEA. The CDR3 is 14 amino acids. J gave up 6 bases and V 3 bases, and 5 bases lay outside the gene matches. The CDR3 loop is CASSFSGAWDTQYF. The CDR3 region has the DNA TGTGCCAGCAGCTTTAGCGGGGCCTGGGATACGCAGTATTTT.

The V gene is TRBV18, the J gene TRBJ2-4; 8 bases fit TRBD1. Germline CDR1 KGHSH, CDR2 LQKENI. The CDR3 has 17 residues. V shed 3 bases and J 2 bases; nucleotides not matched to a gene: 9. The CDR3 DNA is TGTGCCAGCTCACCCGTGACAGGGGAAGGGTCCAAAAACATTCAGTACTTC. Encoded protein: CASSPVTGEGSKNIQYF.

The chain is built from TRBV7-3 and TRBJ2-7; 7 bases match TRBD1. This CDR3 comprises 15 residues. Germline values: CDR1 SGHTA, CDR2 FQGTGA. The trim removed 1 base at V and 5 bases at J, leaving 8 bases unmatched. This chain's CDR3 is CASSLRGGGGHEQYF. The CDR3 bases are TGTGCCAGCAGCTTAAGAGGGGGCGGAGGCCACGAGCAGTACTTC.

J is TRBJ2-1 and V is TRBV11-3; TRBD1 might be the D (6 bases). Germline V gene data show CDR1 as SGHNT and CDR2 as YENEEA. The CDR3 is made up of 17 amino acids. V dropped 0 bases and J dropped 2 bases, with 14 bases sitting between them. The CDR3 here is CASSLDPLGTPYNEQFF. In DNA form, the CDR3 reads TGTGCCAGCAGCTTAGATCCCCTCGGGACACCCTACAATGAGCAGTTCTTC.

To note about this clone: Other DNA sequences from this sample encode an identical CDR3 as well. The gene calls are TRBV7-9 and TRBJ2-7; tentative D call: TRBD1 (6 bases). The CDR3 consists of 12 residues. Per the germline V gene, CDR1 is SEHNR and CDR2 is FQNEAQ (reference sequence). V was clipped by 5 bases and J by 4 bases, with 9 bases between them. CDR3 in amino acids: CASSPTGYEQYF. CDR3 bases: TGTGCCAGCAGCCCAACAGGGTACGAGCAGTACTTC.

The chain employs TRBV24-1 and TRBJ2-3; maybe TRBD2 (5 bases). Germline V CDR1 and CDR2: KGHDR, SFDVKD. The CDR3 is 13 residues long. V was clipped by 1 base and J by 5 bases, with 6 bases between them. CDR3 DNA: TGTGCCACCAGTGATTTTGCGGGAGATACGCAGTATTTT. Its translation: CATSDFAGDTQYF.

In DNA form, the CDR3 reads TGTGCCACCAGCACCCGCGTCGGTTTAGAGCAGTACTTC. This gives the protein CATSTRVGLEQYF. The genes are TRBV15 and TRBJ2-7; no clear D. V was cut by 4 bases and J by 7 bases, with 14 bases left in between. The CDR3 totals 13 residues. From germline, CDR1 is LNHNV and CDR2 YYDKDF (reference sequence). The full variable domain, in which reference TRBV15 and TRBJ2-7 provide the parts outside the CDR3, is DAMVIQNPRYQVTQFGKPVTLSCSQTLNHNVMYWYQQKSSQAPKLLFHYYDKDFNNEADTPDNFQSRRPNTSFCFLDIRSPGLGDTAMYLCATSTRVGLEQYFGPGTRLTVT.

This rearrangement joins TRBV4-2 to TRBJ1-5, with TRBD1 matching 7 bases. Germline CDR1 is LGHNA and CDR2 is YNFKEQ. The J segment lost 5 bases and the V segment lost 0 bases, leaving 4 bases of the junction unmatched. The CDR3 is 15 residues long. The CDR3 region has the DNA TGTGCCAGCAGCCAAGACAGGGGGATGGATCAGCCCCAGCATTTT. Amino acid sequence: CASSQDRGMDQPQHF.

V is TRBV19 and J is TRBJ2-7, with 10 bases lining up with TRBD2. The CDR3 runs to 15 residues. V gave up 6 bases and J gave up 4 bases; unmatched junction bases: 9. Germline loops: CDR1 LNHDA, CDR2 SQIVND (reference sequence). The CDR3 here is CASSFSGGAVYEQYF. The CDR3 coding sequence is TGTGCCAGTAGCTTCAGCGGGGGGGCAGTTTACGAGCAGTACTTC. Combining the CDR3 with reference TRBV19 and TRBJ2-7 gives the whole variable domain DGGITQSPKYLFRKEGQNVTLSCEQNLNHDAMYWYRQDPGQGLRLIYYSQIVNDFQKGDIAEGYSVSREKKESFPLTVTSAQKNPTAFYLCASSFSGGAVYEQYFGPGTRLTVT.

The gene calls are TRBV10-3 and TRBJ1-1, with TRBD1 as a possible D gene (6 bases). V was shortened by 3 bases and J by 5 bases, with 16 bases between the two germline ends. The CDR3 is 15 residues long. Germline CDR1 ENHRY, CDR2 SYGVKD. This CDR3 is CAISDQLGGGTEAFF. The CDR3 DNA is TGTGCCATCAGTGACCAATTAGGGGGGGGAACTGAAGCTTTCTTT.

This chain links TRBV6-2 or TRBV6-3 with TRBJ2-7; tentative D call: TRBD1 (5 bases). Germline values: CDR1 MNHEY, CDR2 SVGEGT. Trimming took off 2 bases at V and 1 base at J, with 9 bases between the two ends. The CDR3 sequence is 14 residues long. CDR3 DNA sequence: TGTGCCAGCAGTTACACAAGGGGATCCTACGAGCAGTACTTC. This codes for CASSYTRGSYEQYF.

The chain links TRBV6-2 or TRBV6-3 to TRBJ2-1; no definite D call. This CDR3 has 11 residues. Per germline, CDR1 MNHEY and CDR2 SVGEGT. V lost 3 bases, J lost 13 bases, and 10 bases lay in between. In DNA form, the CDR3 reads TGTGCCAGCAGTTATCGGTCCGATCAGTTCTTC. This codes for CASSYRSDQFF.

The genes are TRBV7-2 and TRBJ1-1; D is undetermined. Trimming pared 6 bases from V and 7 bases from J, leaving 21 bases between. Looked up from germline, CDR1 is SGHTA and CDR2 is FQGNSA. CDR3 length: 15 residues. In DNA form, the CDR3 reads TGTGCCAGCAGAATCGAGCTGGGGAGCCGGGGTGAAGCTTTCTTT. The encoded protein is CASRIELGSRGEAFF.

V and J are TRBV5-6 and TRBJ1-2; D perhaps matches TRBD1 (6 bases). CDR1 and CDR2 (germline): SGHDT, YYEEEE. V was pared by 4 bases and J by 2 bases, with 15 bases between. CDR3 size: 15 residues. In nucleotides, the CDR3 is TGTGCCAGCAGCGGAACAGGGTTTTCAAACTATGGCTACACCTTC. It specifies CASSGTGFSNYGYTF.

The chain couples TRBV4-2 to TRBJ1-2; D ambiguous. The CDR3 runs to 15 residues. CDR1 is LGHNA, CDR2 YNFKEQ, per germline. Trimming shortened V by 0 bases and J by 1 base, and 9 bases separated the two germline ends. The CDR3 bases are TGTGCCAGCAGCCAAGAGGCCACCGTTAACTATGGCTACACCTTC. It codes for CASSQEATVNYGYTF.

The chain links TRBV9 to TRBJ1-1; D remains unclear. Looked up from germline, CDR1 is SGDLS and CDR2 is YYNGEE. The V end lost 2 bases, the J end lost 1 base, and 6 bases lay between the germline ends. The CDR3 is 13 residues long. The CDR3 reads CASSVAGNTEAFF. Written as DNA, the CDR3 is TGTGCCAGCAGCGTGGCTGGGAACACTGAAGCTTTCTTT.

The J gene is TRBJ2-7, the V gene TRBV9; perhaps TRBD2 as D (6 bases). The germline V and J ends were trimmed by 0 bases and 2 bases, with 12 bases remaining between them. The CDR3 is made up of 15 amino acids. Germline CDR1 and CDR2: SGDLS and YYNGEE. Here the CDR3 reads CASSVDSGAPYEQYF. Written as DNA, the CDR3 is TGTGCCAGCAGCGTAGATAGCGGAGCCCCCTACGAGCAGTACTTC.

This clone was seen a handful of times. The chain joins TRBV2 to TRBJ2-7; possibly TRBD1 for D (5 bases). V lost 1 base and J 1 base, leaving 11 bases between the germline ends. This CDR3 is built from 15 residues. CDR1 is SNHLY, CDR2 FYNNEI, per germline. CDR3 residues: CASSEGPAGSYEQYF. CDR3 in DNA: TGTGCCAGCAGTGAAGGCCCGGCAGGGTCCTACGAGCAGTACTTC. Filled out from reference TRBV2 and TRBJ2-7, the complete variable domain reads EPEVTQTPSHQVTQMGQEVILRCVPISNHLYFYWYRQILGQKVEFLVSFYNNEISEKSEIFDDQFSVERPDGSNFTLKIRSTKLEDSAMYFCASSEGPAGSYEQYFGPGTRLTVT.